This is a list of T cell receptor beta chains from one sample in a study of T cells in Graves' hyperthyroidism and ophthalmopathy. Via MiXCR, TCRdb re-called the multiplex PCR reads, giving one row per CDR3 protein. The data show fewer than 450,000 distinct CDR3 sequences, about 15% seen once. Sequencing was carried out using blood. The origin of the receptors is a woman aged 25 to 45 with Graves' hyperthyroidism that later progressed to Graves' ophthalmopathy. The CDR3 runs from the conserved cysteine through the conserved F or W. The order of the fields is J gene, V gene, D gene, clone size, CDR3 DNA, CDR3 protein. A D gene is named only where the DNA matches it firmly. Clone size is stated in some rows and not others, as once, few, many or a class when expanded.

>TRBJ1-2|TRBV27|.|many
TGTGCCAGCAGTTTTGGGCCGGGAGGGGGTGGTGGCTACACCTTC
CASSFGPGGGGGYTF
>TRBJ2-1|TRBV28|.|many
TGTGCCAGCAGTTCCCCCGGGAGCTACTCCTACAATGAGCAGTTCTTC
CASSSPGSYSYNEQFF
>TRBJ1-2|TRBV20-1|.|few
TGCAGTGCTAGTGCCCAGCACTTCTATGGCTACACCTTC
CSASAQHFYGYTF
>TRBJ2-2|TRBV7-9|TRBD1|.
TGTGCCAGCAGCCCCCGGAAGGGGGCCCCCGGGGAGCTGTTTTTT
CASSPRKGAPGELFF
>TRBJ2-7|TRBV28|TRBD2|many
TGTGCCAGCAGTACCGACCCATGGACTAGCTCCTACGAGCAGTACTTC
CASSTDPWTSSYEQYF
>TRBJ2-2|TRBV13|.|few
TGTGCCAGCAGTCGTGCGGGGAACACCGGGGAGCTGTTTTTT
CASSRAGNTGELFF
>TRBJ1-2|TRBV11-2|.|many
TGTGCCAGCAGTACCCTGGGGACTTATGGCTACACCTTC
CASSTLGTYGYTF
>TRBJ1-1|TRBV13|TRBD1|few
TGTGCCAGCAGCTTATATCAAGACAGGGGAGAAGCTTTCTTT
CASSLYQDRGEAFF
>TRBJ2-3|TRBV3-1|TRBD2|.
TGTGCCAGCAGCCAAGCTCTAGCGGGAGGGCTCACAGATACGCAGTATTTT
CASSQALAGGLTDTQYF
>TRBJ1-2|TRBV28|.|many
TGTGCCAGCAGCCACCCCCTGGAACAAACTAACTATGGCTACACCTTC
CASSHPLEQTNYGYTF
>TRBJ1-6|TRBV13|TRBD1|few
TGTACCAGCAGACCTCCGGGACAGGGGTATTCACCCCTCCACTTT
CTSRPPGQGYSPLHF